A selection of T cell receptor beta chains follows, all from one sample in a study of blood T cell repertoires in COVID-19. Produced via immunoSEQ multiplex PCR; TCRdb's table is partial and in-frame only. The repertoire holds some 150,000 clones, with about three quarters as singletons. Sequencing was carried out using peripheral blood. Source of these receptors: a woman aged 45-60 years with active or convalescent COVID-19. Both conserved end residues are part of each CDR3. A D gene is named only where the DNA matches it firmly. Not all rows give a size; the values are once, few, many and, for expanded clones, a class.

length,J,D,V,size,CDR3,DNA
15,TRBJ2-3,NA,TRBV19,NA,CASSIGGGSTDTQYF,TGTGCCAGTAGTATAGGAGGCGGGAGCACAGATACGCAGTATTTT
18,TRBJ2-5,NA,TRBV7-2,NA,CASSSRGGAGWIGETQYF,TGTGCCAGCAGCTCCCGAGGGGGGGCGGGGTGGATTGGGGAGACCCAGTACTTC
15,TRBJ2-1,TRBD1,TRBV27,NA,CASSLDDRADNEQFF,TGTGCCAGCAGTTTAGATGACAGGGCGGACAATGAGCAGTTCTTC
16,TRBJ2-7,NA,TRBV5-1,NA,CASSLGDTAGSYEQYF,TGCGCCAGCAGCTTGGGGGACACAGCGGGGTCCTACGAGCAGTACTTC
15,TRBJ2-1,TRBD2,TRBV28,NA,CASSGIAGRQGEQFF,TGTGCCAGCAGCGGTATAGCGGGCCGGCAGGGTGAGCAGTTCTTC
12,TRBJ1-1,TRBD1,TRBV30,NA,CARTGGNTEAFF,TGTGCCAGGACAGGGGGAAACACTGAAGCTTTCTTT
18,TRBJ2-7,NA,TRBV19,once,CASSMKARLQGEGNEQYF,TGTGCCAGTAGTATGAAAGCTCGTTTACAGGGCGAGGGGAACGAGCAGTACTTC
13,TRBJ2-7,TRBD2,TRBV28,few,CASSLGTSGEQYF,TGTGCCAGCAGTTTAGGGACTAGCGGCGAGCAGTACTTC
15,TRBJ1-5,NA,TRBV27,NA,CASSFTQGTGQPQHF,TGTGCCAGCAGTTTCACCCAGGGGACCGGACAGCCCCAGCATTTT
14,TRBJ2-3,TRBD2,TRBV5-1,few,CASNSGLAADTQYF,TGCGCCAGCAACTCGGGACTAGCGGCAGATACGCAGTATTTT
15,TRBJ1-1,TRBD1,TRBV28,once,CASSLYRTGPREAFF,TGTGCCAGCAGTTTATACCGGACAGGGCCGAGGGAAGCTTTCTTT
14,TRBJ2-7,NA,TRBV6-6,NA,CASSPGGTTYEQYF,TGTGCCAGCAGTCCCGGGGGGACAACCTACGAGCAGTACTTC